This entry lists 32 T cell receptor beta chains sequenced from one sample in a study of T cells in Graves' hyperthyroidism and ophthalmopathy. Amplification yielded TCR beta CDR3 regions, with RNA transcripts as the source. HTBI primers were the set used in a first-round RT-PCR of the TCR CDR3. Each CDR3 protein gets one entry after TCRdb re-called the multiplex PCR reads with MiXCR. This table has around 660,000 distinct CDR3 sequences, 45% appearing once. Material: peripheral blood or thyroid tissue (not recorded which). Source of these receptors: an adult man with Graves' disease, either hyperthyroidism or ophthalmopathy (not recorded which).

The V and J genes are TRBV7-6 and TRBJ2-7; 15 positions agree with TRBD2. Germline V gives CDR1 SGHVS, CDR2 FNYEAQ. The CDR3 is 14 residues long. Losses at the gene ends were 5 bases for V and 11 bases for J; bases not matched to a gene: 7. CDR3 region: CASSRRTSGGAEYF. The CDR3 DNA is TGTGCCAGCAGCCGGAGGACTAGCGGGGGGGCAGAGTACTTC.

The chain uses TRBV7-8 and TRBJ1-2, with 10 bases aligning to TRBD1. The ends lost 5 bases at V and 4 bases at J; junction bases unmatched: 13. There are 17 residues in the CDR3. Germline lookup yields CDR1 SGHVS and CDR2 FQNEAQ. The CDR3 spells CASSLGTGEPTPYGYTF. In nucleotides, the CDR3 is TGTGCCAGCAGCCTCGGGACAGGGGAACCCACTCCCTATGGCTACACCTTC.

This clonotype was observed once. CDR3 protein: CASSDTGGDETQYF. DNA of the CDR3: TGTGCCAGCAGCGACACAGGGGGCGATGAGACCCAGTACTTC. The rearrangement uses TRBV7-3 and TRBJ2-5, with 9 bases matching TRBD1. The germline CDR1 and CDR2 sequences are SGHTA and FQGTGA. CDR3 length: 14 residues. Losses at the gene ends were 5 bases for V and 5 bases for J; bases not matched to a gene: 6. The whole variable domain, remainder taken from reference TRBV7-3 and TRBJ2-5, is GAGVSQTPSNKVTEKGKYVELRCDPISGHTALYWYRQSLGQGPEFLIYFQGTGAADDSGLPNDRFFAVRPEGSVSTLKIQRTERGDSAVYLCASSDTGGDETQYFGPGTRLLVL.

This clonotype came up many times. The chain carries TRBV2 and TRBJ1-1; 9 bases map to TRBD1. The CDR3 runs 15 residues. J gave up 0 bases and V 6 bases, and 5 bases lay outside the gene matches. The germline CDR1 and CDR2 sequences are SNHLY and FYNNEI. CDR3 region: CASRPQGAVNTEAFF. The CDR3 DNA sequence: TGTGCCAGCAGGCCACAGGGGGCGGTGAACACTGAAGCTTTCTTT.

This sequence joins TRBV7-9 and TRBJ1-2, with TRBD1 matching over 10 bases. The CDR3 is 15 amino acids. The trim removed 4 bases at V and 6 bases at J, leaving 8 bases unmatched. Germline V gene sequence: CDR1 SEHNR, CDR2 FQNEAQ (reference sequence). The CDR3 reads CASSSQTGGDDGYTF. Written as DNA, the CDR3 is TGTGCCAGCAGCTCGCAGACAGGGGGCGACGATGGCTACACCTTC.

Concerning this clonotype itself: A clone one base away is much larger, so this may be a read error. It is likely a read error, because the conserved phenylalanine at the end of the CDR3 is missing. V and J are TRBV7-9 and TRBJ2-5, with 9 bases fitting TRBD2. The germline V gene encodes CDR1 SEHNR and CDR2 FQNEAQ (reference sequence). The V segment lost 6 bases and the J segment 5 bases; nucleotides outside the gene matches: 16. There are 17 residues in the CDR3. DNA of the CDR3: TGTGCCAGCAGTTTCCCCGAGGCGGGAGGGCCTTTTGAGACCCAGTACCTC. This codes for CASSFPEAGGPFETQYL.

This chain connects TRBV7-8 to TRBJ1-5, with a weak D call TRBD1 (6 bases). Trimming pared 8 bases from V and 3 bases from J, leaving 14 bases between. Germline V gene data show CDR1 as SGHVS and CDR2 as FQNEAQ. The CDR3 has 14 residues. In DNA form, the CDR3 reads TGTGCCAGCGTTGGACCAGGGGTCAATCAGCCCCAGCATTTT. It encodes CASVGPGVNQPQHF. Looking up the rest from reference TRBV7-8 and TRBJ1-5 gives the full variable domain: GAGVSQSPRYKVAKRGQDVALRCDPISGHVSLFWYQQALGQGPEFLTYFQNEAQLDKSGLPSDRFFAERPEGSVSTLKIQRTQQEDSAVYLCASVGPGVNQPQHFGDGTRLSIL.

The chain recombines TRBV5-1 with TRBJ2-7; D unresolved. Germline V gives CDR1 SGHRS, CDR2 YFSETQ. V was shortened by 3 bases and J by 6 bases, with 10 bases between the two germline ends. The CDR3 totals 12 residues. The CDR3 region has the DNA TGCGCCAGCAGCTCGCTAGGATCCGAGCAGTACTTC. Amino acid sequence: CASSSLGSEQYF.

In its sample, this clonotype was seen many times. CDR3 loop: CASSSGQGGSPLHF. CDR3 nucleotides: TGTGCCAGCAGCTCCGGACAGGGCGGTTCACCCCTCCACTTT. The chain combines TRBV7-6 with TRBJ1-6, with 8 bases that match TRBD1. Per the germline V gene, CDR1 is SGHVS and CDR2 is FNYEAQ. V lost 4 bases and J lost 9; bases outside the gene matches: 5. The CDR3 runs to 14 residues. The full variable domain, completed using reference TRBV7-6 and TRBJ1-6, is GAGVSQSPRYKVTKRGQDVALRCDPISGHVSLYWYRQALGQGPEFLTYFNYEAQQDKSGLPNDRFSAERPEGSISTLTIQRTEQRDSAMYRCASSSGQGGSPLHFGNGTRLTVT.

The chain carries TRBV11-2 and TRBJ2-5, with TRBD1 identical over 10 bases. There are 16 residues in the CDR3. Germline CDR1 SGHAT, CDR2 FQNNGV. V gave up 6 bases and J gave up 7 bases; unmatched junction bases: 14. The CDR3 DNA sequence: TGTGCCAGCAGTTACCTCGGGACAGGGGAAGGAGCGACCCAGTACTTC. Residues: CASSYLGTGEGATQYF.

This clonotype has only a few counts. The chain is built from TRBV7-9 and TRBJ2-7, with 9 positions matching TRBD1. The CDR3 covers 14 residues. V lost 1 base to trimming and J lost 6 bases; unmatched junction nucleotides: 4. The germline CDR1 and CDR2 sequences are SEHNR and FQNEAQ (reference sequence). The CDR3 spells CASSLGQGESEQYF. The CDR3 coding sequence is TGTGCCAGCAGCTTAGGACAGGGGGAAAGCGAGCAGTACTTC.

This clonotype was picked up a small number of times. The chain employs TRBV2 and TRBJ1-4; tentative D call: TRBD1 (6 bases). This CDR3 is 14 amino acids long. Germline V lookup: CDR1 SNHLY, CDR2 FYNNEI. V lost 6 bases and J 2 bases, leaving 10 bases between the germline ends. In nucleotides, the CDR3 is TGTGCCAGCAGCCTTACAGGGACTAATGAAAAACTGTTTTTT. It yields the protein CASSLTGTNEKLFF. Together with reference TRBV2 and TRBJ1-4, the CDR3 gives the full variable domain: EPEVTQTPSHQVTQMGQEVILRCVPISNHLYFYWYRQILGQKVEFLVSFYNNEISEKSEIFDDQFSVERPDGSNFTLKIRSTKLEDSAMYFCASSLTGTNEKLFFGSGTQLSVL.

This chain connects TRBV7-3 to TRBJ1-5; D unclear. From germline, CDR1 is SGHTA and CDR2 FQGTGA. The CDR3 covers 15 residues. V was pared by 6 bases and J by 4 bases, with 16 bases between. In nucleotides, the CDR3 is TGTGCCAGCAGTTTGATCGACGGTCAAAATCAGCCCCAGCATTTT. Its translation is CASSLIDGQNQPQHF.

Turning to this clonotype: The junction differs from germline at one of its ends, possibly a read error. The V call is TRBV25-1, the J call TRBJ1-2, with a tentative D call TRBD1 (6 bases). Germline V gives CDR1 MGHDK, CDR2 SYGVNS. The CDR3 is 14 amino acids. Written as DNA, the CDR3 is TGTGCCAGCAGTGAAAGGACAGTAACCTATGGCGACACCTTC. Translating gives CASSERTVTYGDTF.

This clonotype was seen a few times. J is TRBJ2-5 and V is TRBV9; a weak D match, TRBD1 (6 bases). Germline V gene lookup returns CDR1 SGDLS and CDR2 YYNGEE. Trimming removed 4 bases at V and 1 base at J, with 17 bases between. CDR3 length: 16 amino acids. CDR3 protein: CASSRGTPKIQETQYF. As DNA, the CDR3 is TGTGCCAGCAGCCGAGGGACACCTAAGATCCAAGAGACCCAGTACTTC.

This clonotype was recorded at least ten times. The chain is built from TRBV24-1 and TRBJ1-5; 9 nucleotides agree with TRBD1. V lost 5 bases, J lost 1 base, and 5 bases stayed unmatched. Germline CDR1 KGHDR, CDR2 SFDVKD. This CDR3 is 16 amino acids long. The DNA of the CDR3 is TGTGCCACCAGTGCCCCTGGACAGGGGAGCAATCAGCCCCAGCATTTT. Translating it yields CATSAPGQGSNQPQHF.

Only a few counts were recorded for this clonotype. The CDR3 DNA follows: TGTGCCAGCAGCCAAGATAGACTAGCGGGACGCACCGGGGAGCTGTTTTTT. The encoded protein is CASSQDRLAGRTGELFF. The rearrangement uses TRBV14 and TRBJ2-2, with 11 bases lining up with TRBD2. The CDR3 has 17 residues. Germline CDR1 SGHDN, CDR2 FVKESK. V lost 0 bases to trimming and J lost 4 bases; unmatched junction nucleotides: 4.

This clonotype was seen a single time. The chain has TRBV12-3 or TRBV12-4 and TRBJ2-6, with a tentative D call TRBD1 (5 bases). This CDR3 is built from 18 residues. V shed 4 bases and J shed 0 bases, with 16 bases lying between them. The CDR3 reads CASSYFSPDSSGANVLTF. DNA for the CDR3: TGTGCCAGCAGTTACTTCTCCCCAGACAGCTCTGGGGCCAACGTCCTGACTTTC.

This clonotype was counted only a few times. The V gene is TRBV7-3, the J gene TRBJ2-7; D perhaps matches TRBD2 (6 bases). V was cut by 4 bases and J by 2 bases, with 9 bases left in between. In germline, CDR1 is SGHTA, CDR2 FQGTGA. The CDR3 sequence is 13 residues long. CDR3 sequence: CASSWDSPYEQYF. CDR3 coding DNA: TGTGCCAGCAGCTGGGACTCCCCCTACGAGCAGTACTTC.

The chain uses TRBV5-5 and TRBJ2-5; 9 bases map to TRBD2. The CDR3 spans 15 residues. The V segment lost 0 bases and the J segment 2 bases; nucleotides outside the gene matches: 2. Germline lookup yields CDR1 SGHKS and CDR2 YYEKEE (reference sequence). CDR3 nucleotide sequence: TGTGCCAGCAGCTTGGACCTAGCGGGGCAAGAGACCCAGTACTTC. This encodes CASSLDLAGQETQYF.

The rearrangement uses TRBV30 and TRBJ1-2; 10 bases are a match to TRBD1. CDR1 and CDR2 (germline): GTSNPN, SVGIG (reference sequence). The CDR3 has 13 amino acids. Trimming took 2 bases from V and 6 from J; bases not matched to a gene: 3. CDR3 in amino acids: CAWSPGTGDGYTF. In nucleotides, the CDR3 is TGTGCCTGGAGTCCTGGGACAGGGGATGGCTACACCTTC.

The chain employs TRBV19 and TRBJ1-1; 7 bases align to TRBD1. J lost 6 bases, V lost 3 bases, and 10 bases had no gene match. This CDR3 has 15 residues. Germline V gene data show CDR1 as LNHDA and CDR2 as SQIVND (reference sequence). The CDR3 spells CASSMVRRGHAEAFF. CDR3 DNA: TGTGCCAGTAGTATGGTACGGAGGGGGCACGCTGAAGCTTTCTTT.

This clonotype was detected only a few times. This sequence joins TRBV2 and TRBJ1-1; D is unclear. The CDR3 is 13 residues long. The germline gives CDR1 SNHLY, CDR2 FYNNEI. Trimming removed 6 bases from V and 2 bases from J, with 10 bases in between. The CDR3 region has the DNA TGTGCCAGCAGAGGTCAGAGAAACACTGAAGCTTTCTTT. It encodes CASRGQRNTEAFF.

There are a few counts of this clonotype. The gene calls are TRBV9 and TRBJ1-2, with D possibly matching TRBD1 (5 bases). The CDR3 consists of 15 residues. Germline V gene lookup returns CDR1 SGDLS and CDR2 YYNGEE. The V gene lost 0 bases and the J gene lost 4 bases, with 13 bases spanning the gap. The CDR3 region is CASSVATRGSYGYTF. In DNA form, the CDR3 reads TGTGCCAGCAGCGTAGCTACGCGGGGGAGCTATGGCTACACCTTC.

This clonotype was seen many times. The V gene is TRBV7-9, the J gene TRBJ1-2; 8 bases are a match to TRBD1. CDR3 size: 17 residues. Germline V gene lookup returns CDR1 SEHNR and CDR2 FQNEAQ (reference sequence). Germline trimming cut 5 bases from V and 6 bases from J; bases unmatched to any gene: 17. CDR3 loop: CASSRLGTGLGSDGYTF. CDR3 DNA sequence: TGTGCCAGCAGCCGCCTAGGGACAGGCCTCGGTTCGGATGGCTACACCTTC.

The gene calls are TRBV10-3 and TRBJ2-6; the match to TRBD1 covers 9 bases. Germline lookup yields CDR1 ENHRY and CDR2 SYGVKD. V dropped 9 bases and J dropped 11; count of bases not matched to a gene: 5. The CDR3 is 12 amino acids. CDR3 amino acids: CAMGQGGDVLTF. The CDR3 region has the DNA TGTGCCATGGGACAGGGTGGCGACGTCCTGACTTTC.

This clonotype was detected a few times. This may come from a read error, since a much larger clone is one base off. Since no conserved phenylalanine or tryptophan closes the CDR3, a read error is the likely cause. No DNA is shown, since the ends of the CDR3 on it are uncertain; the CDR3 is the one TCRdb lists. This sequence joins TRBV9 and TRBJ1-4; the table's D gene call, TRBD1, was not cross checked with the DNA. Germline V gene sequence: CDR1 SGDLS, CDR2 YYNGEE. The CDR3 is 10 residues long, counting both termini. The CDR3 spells CASSVGHGAN.

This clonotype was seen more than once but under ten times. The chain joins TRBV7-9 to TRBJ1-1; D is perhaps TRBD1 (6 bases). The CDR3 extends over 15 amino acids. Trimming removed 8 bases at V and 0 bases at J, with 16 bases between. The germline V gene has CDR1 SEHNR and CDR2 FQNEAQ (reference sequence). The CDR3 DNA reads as TGTGCCAGCCAAGGGGGGGGGACGATGAACACTGAAGCTTTCTTT. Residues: CASQGGGTMNTEAFF.

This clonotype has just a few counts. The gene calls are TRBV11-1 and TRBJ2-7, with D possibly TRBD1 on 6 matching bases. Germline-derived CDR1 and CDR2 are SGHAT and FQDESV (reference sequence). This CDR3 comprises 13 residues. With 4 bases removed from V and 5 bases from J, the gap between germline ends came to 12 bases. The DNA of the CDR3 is TGTGCCAGCAGCTCACAGGGTAGCCACGAGCAGTACTTC. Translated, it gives CASSSQGSHEQYF.

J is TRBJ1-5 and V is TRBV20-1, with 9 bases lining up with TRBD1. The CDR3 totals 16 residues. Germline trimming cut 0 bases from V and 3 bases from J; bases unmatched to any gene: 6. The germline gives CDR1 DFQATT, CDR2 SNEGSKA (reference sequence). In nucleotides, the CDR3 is TGCAGTGCTAGAGATCTGTACAGGGGGCCCAATCAGCCCCAGCATTTT. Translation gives CSARDLYRGPNQPQHF.

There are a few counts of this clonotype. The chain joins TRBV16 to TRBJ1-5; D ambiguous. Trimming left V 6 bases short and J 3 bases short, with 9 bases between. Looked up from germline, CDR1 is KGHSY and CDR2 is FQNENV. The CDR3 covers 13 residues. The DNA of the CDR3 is TGTGCCAGCAGTAAGCGGACCAATCAGCCCCAGCATTTT. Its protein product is CASSKRTNQPQHF.

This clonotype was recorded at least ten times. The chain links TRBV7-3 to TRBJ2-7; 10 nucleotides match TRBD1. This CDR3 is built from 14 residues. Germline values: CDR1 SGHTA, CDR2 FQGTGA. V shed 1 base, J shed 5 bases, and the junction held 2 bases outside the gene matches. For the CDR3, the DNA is TGTGCCAGCAGCTTAATGGACAGGGGGGACGAGCAGTACTTC. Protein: CASSLMDRGDEQYF.